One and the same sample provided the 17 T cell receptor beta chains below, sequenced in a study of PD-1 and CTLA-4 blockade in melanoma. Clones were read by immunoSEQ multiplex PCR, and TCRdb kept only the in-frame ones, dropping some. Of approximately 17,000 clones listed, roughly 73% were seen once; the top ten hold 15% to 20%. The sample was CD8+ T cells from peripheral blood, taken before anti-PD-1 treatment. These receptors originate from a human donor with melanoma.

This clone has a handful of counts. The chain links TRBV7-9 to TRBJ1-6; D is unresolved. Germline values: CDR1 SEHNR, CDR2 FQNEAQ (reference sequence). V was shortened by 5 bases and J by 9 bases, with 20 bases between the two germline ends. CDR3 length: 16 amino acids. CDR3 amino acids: CASSLGGSPAISPLHF. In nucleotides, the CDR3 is TGTGCCAGCAGCCTAGGAGGGTCCCCTGCAATTTCACCCCTCCACTTT. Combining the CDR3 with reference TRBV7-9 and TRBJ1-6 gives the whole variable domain DTGVSQNPRHKITKRGQNVTFRCDPISEHNRLYWYRQTLGQGPEFLTYFQNEAQLEKSRLLSDRFSAERPKGSFSTLEIQRTEQGDSAMYLCASSLGGSPAISPLHFGNGTRLTVT.

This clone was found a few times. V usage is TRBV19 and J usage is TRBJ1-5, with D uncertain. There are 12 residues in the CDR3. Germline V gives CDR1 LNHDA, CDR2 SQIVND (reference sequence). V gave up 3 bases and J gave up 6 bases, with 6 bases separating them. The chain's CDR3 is CASSMPSQPQHF. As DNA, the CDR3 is TGTGCCAGTAGTATGCCCAGTCAGCCCCAGCATTTT.

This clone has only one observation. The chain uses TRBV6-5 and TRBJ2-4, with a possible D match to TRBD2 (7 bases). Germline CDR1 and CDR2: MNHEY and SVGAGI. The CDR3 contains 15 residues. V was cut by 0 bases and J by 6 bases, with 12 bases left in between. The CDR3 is CASSYSVGGRNIQYF. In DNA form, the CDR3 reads TGTGCCAGCAGTTACTCAGTGGGGGGGCGAAACATTCAGTACTTC.

The CDR3 coding sequence is TGTGCCAGCAGCCATCGGGACAGGGTCGATGAGCAGTTCTTC. This gives the protein CASSHRDRVDEQFF. The chain is built from TRBV6-6 and TRBJ2-1; 9 bases are a match to TRBD1. After removal of 6 bases from V and 8 bases from J, the junction contained 8 bases not matched to a gene. CDR1 is MNHNY and CDR2 is SVGAGI in the germline V gene (reference sequence). The CDR3 totals 14 residues.

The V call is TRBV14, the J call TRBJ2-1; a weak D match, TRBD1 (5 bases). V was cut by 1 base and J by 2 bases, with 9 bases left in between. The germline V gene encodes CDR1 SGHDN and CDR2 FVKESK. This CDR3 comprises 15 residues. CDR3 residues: CASSQVRQTYNEQFF. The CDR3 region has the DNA TGTGCCAGCAGCCAAGTGAGACAGACCTACAATGAGCAGTTCTTC.

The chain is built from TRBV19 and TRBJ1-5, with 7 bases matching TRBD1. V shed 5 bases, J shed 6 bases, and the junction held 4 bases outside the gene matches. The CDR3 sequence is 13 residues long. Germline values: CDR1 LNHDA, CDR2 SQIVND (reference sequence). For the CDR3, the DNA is TGTGCCAGTAGTCCACAGGGGAGTCAGCCCCAGCATTTT. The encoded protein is CASSPQGSQPQHF. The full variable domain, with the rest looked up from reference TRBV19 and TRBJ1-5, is DGGITQSPKYLFRKEGQNVTLSCEQNLNHDAMYWYRQDPGQGLRLIYYSQIVNDFQKGDIAEGYSVSREKKESFPLTVTSAQKNPTAFYLCASSPQGSQPQHFGDGTRLSIL.

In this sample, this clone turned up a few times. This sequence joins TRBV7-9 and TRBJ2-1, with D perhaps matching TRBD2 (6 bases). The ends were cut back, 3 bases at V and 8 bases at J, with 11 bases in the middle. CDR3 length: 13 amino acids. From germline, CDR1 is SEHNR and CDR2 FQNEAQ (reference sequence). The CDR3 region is CASSLAGRDEQFF. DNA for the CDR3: TGTGCCAGCAGCTTGGCGGGGCGGGATGAGCAGTTCTTC.

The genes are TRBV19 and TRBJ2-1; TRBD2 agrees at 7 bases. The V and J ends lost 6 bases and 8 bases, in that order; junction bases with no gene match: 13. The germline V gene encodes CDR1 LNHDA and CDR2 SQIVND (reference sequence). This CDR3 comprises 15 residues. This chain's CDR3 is CASSPEGGPVDEQFF. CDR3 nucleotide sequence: TGTGCCAGTAGCCCAGAGGGAGGGCCAGTAGATGAGCAGTTCTTC.

DNA for the CDR3: TGTGCCATCAGTGCGATAACAGGCGACGGGGGCGAGCAGTACTTC. This translates into CAISAITGDGGEQYF. The chain joins TRBV10-3 to TRBJ2-7; D may be TRBD2 (6 bases). The CDR3 is made up of 15 amino acids. Trimming cost V 4 bases and J 6 bases, with 19 bases left between them. CDR1 and CDR2 from the germline V gene are ENHRY and SYGVKD.

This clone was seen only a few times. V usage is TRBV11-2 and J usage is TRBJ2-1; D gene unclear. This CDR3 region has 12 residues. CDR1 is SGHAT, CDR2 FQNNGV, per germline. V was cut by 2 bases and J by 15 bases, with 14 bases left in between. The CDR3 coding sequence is TGTGCCAGCAGCTTATCCGGACCCTATCGGTTCTTC. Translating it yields CASSLSGPYRFF. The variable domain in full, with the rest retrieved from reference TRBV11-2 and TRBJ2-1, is EAGVAQSPRYKIIEKRQSVAFWCNPISGHATLYWYQQILGQGPKLLIQFQNNGVVDDSQLPKDRFSAERLKGVDSTLKIQPAKLEDSAVYLCASSLSGPYRFFGPGTRLTVL.

CDR3 residues: CASSSGTSGSGTYEQYF. The CDR3 DNA reads as TGTGCCAGCAGCTCCGGGACTAGCGGGAGTGGAACCTACGAGCAGTACTTC. The V gene is TRBV7-8, the J gene TRBJ2-7; 14 bases line up with TRBD2. The length of the CDR3 is 17 residues. The germline CDR1 and CDR2 sequences are SGHVS and FQNEAQ. With V trimmed by 4 bases and J by 2 bases, 7 bases remained unmatched.

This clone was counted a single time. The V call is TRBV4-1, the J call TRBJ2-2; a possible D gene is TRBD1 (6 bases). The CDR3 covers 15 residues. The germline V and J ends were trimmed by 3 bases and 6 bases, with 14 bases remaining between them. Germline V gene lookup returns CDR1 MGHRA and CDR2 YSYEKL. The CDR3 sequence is CASSQTQYRAGELFF. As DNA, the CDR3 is TGCGCCAGCAGCCAGACCCAGTACAGGGCCGGGGAGCTGTTTTTT.

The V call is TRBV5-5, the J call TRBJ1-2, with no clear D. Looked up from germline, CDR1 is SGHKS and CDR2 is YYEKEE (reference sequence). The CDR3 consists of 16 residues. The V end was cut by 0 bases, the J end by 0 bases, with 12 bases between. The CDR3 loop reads CASSLEPEIPNYGYTF. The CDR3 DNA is TGTGCCAGCAGCTTGGAGCCAGAAATACCTAACTATGGCTACACCTTC.

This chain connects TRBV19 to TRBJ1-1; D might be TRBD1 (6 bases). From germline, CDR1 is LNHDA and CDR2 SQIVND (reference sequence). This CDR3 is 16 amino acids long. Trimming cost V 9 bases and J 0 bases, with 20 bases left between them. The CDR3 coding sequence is TGTGCCAGCACCGCAGGGGCGGGGAAGCTGAACACTGAAGCTTTCTTT. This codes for CASTAGAGKLNTEAFF.

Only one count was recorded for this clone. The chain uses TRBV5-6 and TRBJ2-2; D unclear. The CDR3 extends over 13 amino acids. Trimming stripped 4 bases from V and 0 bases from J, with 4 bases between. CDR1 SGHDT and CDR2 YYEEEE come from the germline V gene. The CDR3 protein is CASSVSNTGELFF. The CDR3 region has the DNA TGTGCCAGCAGCGTTTCGAACACCGGGGAGCTGTTTTTT.

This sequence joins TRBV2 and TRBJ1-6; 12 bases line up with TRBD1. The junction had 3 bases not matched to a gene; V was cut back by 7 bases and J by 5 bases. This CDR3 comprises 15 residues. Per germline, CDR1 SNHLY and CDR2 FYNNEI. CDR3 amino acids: CASIGTGGNNSPLHF. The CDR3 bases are TGTGCCAGCATTGGGACAGGGGGCAATAATTCACCCCTCCACTTT.

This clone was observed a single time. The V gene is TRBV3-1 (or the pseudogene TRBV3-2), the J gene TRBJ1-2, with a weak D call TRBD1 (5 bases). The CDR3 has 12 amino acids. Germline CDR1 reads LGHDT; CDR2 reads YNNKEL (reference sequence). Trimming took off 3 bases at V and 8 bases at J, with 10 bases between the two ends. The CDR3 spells CASSQKGYGYTF. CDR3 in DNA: TGTGCCAGCAGCCAGAAGGGGTACGGCTACACCTTC.